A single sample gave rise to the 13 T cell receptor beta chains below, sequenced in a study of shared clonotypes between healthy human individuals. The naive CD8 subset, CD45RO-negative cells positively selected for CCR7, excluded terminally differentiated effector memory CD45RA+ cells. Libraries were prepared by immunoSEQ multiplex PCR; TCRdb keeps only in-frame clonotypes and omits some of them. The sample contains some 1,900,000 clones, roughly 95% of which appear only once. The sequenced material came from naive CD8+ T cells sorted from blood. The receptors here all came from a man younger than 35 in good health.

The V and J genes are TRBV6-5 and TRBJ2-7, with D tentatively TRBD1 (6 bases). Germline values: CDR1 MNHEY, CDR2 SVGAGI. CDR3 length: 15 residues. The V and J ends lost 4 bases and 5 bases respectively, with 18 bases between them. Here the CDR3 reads CASSSTGFGVDEQYF. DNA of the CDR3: TGTGCCAGCAGTTCAACAGGGTTTGGGGTGGACGAGCAGTACTTC.

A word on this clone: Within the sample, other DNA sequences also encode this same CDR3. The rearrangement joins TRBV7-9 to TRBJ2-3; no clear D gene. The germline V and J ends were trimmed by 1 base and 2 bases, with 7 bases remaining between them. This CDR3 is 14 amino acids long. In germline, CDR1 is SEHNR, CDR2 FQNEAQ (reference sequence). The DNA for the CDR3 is TGTGCCAGCAGCTTAGGGGCGAACACAGATACGCAGTATTTT. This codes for CASSLGANTDTQYF. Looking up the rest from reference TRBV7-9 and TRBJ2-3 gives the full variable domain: DTGVSQNPRHKITKRGQNVTFRCDPISEHNRLYWYRQTLGQGPEFLTYFQNEAQLEKSRLLSDRFSAERPKGSFSTLEIQRTEQGDSAMYLCASSLGANTDTQYFGPGTRLTVL.

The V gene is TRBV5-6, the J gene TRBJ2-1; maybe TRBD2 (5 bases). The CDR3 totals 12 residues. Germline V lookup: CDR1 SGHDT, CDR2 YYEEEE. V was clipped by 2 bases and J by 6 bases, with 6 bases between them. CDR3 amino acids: CASSFSVNEQFF. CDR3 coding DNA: TGTGCCAGCAGCTTTAGCGTCAATGAGCAGTTCTTC. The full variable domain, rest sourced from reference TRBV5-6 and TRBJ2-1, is DAGVTQSPTHLIKTRGQQVTLRCSPKSGHDTVSWYQQALGQGPQFIFQYYEEEERQRGNFPDRFSGHQFPNYSSELNVNALLLGDSALYLCASSFSVNEQFFGPGTRLTVL.

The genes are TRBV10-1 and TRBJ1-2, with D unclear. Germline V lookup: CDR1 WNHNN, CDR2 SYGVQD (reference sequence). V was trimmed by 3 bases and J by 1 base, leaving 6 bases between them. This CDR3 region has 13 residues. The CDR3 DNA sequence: TGCGCCAGCAGTGAATCTATTAACTATGGCTACACCTTC. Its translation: CASSESINYGYTF.

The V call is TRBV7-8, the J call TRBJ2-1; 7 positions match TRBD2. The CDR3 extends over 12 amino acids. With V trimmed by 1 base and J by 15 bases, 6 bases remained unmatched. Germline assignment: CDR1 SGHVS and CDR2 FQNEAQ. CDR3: CASSLGEGQGFF. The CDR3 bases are TGTGCCAGCAGCTTAGGGGAGGGCCAGGGGTTCTTC.

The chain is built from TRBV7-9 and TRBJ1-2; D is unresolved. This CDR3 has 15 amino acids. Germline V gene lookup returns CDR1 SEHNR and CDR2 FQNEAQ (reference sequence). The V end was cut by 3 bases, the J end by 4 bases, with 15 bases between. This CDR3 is CASSLGGADVYGYTF. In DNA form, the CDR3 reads TGTGCCAGCAGCTTGGGTGGTGCCGACGTCTATGGCTACACCTTC.

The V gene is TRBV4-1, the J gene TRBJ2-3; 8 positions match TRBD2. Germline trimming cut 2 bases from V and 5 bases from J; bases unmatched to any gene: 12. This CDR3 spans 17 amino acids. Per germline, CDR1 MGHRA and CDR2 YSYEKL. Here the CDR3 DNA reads TGCGCCAGCAGCCAAAACCCGGGACTAGGGGGTAAAGATACGCAGTATTTT. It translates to CASSQNPGLGGKDTQYF.

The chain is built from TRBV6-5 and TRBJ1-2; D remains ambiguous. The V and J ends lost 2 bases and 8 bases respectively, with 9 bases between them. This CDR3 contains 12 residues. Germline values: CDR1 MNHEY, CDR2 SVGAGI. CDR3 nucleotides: TGTGCCAGCAGTTACGACTTGGGCGGCTACACCTTC. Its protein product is CASSYDLGGYTF.

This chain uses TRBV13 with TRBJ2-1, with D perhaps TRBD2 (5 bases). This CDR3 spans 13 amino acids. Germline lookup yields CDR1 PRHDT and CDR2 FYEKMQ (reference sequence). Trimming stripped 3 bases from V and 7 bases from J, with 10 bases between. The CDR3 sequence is CASSLQLGNEQFF. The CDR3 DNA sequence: TGTGCCAGCAGCTTGCAACTAGGGAATGAGCAGTTCTTC.

Here the CDR3 DNA reads TGTGCCAGCAGTTCCTTCGCGGATGAGCAGTTCTTC. Translated: CASSSFADEQFF. The chain uses TRBV27 and TRBJ2-1; D ambiguous. The CDR3 is made up of 12 amino acids. V dropped 4 bases and J dropped 8 bases, with 9 bases sitting between them. Germline CDR1 is MNHEY and CDR2 is SMNVEV (reference sequence).

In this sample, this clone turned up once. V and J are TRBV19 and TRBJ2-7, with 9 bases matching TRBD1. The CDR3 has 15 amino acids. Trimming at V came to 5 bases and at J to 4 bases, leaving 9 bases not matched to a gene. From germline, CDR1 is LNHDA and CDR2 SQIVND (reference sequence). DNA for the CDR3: TGTGCCAGTAGTCCGCGACAGGGGGTCGGGTACGAGCAGTACTTC. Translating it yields CASSPRQGVGYEQYF.

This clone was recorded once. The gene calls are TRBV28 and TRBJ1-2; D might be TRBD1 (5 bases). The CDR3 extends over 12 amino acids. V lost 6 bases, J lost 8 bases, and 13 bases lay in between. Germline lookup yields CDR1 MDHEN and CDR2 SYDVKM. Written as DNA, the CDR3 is TGTGCCAGCAGCTTCCGGGGCCCAGGCTACACCTTC. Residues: CASSFRGPGYTF.

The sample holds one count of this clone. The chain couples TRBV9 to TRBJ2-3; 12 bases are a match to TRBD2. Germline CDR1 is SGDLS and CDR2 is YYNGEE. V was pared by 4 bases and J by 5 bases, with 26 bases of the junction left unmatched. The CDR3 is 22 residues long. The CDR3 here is CASSTPPGGLLAGGLGGDTQYF. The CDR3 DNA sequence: TGTGCCAGCAGCACACCCCCCGGAGGCCTACTAGCGGGAGGATTGGGAGGAGATACGCAGTATTTT.